The 30 T cell receptor beta chains reported below all come from one sample, sequenced in a study of long-term antiretroviral therapy in people with HIV. immunoSEQ v3.0 was run at survey level. Method: immunoSEQ multiplex PCR; TCRdb's copy keeps in-frame clones and lacks some. The sample lists about 33,000 clones; about 80% were seen once. The sample consisted of unsorted PBMCs, taken 2 years after starting antiretroviral therapy. The receptors originated from a woman aged 45-60 years with HIV.

This rearrangement joins TRBV10-1 to TRBJ2-3, with 11 positions matching TRBD2. The CDR3 runs 15 residues. V was pared by 2 bases and J by 7 bases, with 5 bases of the junction left unmatched. Germline CDR1 WNHNN, CDR2 SYGVQD (reference sequence). The CDR3, as DNA: TGCGCCAGCAGTGAGCCTAGCGGGGGGCGCAATACGCAGTATTTT. Translated: CASSEPSGGRNTQYF.

V and J are TRBV11-3 and TRBJ2-1; a possible D gene is TRBD1 (5 bases). The CDR3 loop spans 16 amino acids. V lost 4 bases and J 4 bases, leaving 17 bases between the germline ends. In germline, CDR1 is SGHNT, CDR2 YENEEA. In DNA form, the CDR3 reads TGTGCCAGCAGCTCCCAAGGCCAATCAGGGTACAATGAGCAGTTCTTC. This gives the protein CASSSQGQSGYNEQFF. The full variable domain, in which reference TRBV11-3 and TRBJ2-1 provide the parts outside the CDR3, is EAGVVQSPRYKIIEKKQPVAFWCNPISGHNTLYWYLQNLGQGPELLIRYENEEAVDDSQLPKDRFSAERLKGVDSTLKIQPAELGDSAVYLCASSSQGQSGYNEQFFGPGTRLTVL.

The chain recombines TRBV29-1 with TRBJ1-1; no reliable D call. Germline-derived CDR1 and CDR2 are SQVTM and ANQGSEA. Trimming removed 5 bases at V and 0 bases at J, with 10 bases between. There are 13 residues in the CDR3. CDR3 bases: TGCAGCGTTTCAAAGGCGGTGAACACTGAAGCTTTCTTT. It is translated as CSVSKAVNTEAFF.

The CDR3 DNA reads TGCGCCAGCAGCAGCGGACAGCTGACCGGGGAGCTGTTTTTT. Its protein product is CASSSGQLTGELFF. This chain connects TRBV5-1 to TRBJ2-2, with D possibly matching TRBD1 (6 bases). The CDR3 runs to 14 residues. Trimming shortened V by 4 bases and J by 5 bases, and 12 bases separated the two germline ends. In germline, CDR1 is SGHRS, CDR2 YFSETQ.

The CDR3 reads CASGLETGGQYEQYF. The CDR3, as DNA: TGTGCTAGTGGTTTGGAAACAGGGGGCCAGTACGAGCAGTACTTC. V is TRBV12-5 and J is TRBJ2-7, with 9 bases lining up with TRBD1. Germline V gene data show CDR1 as LGHNT and CDR2 as FRNRAP. The CDR3 consists of 15 residues. V lost 1 base to trimming and J lost 4 bases; unmatched junction nucleotides: 5.

This clone occurred a few times. V gene TRBV7-8 combines with J gene TRBJ1-6; a weak D match, TRBD1 (5 bases). CDR1 and CDR2 (germline): SGHVS, FQNEAQ. V was trimmed by 4 bases and J by 10 bases, leaving 17 bases between them. The CDR3 spans 15 residues. The CDR3 loop is CASSSEVQGGSPLHF. The CDR3 DNA is TGTGCCAGCAGCTCAGAGGTCCAGGGAGGGTCACCCCTCCACTTT.

This clone has a handful of counts. The J gene is TRBJ2-1, the V gene TRBV7-6; D is possibly TRBD1 (5 bases). The length of the CDR3 is 15 residues. Trimming cost V 3 bases and J 1 base, with 10 bases left between them. CDR1 is SGHVS and CDR2 is FNYEAQ in the germline V gene. The CDR3 is CASSLTDASYNEQFF. Here the CDR3 DNA reads TGTGCCAGCAGCTTGACAGATGCGTCCTACAATGAGCAGTTCTTC.

This clone was seen only once. The chain employs TRBV7-3 and TRBJ2-5; D is possibly TRBD2 (6 bases). V gave up 5 bases and J gave up 5 bases, with 12 bases separating them. The CDR3 consists of 13 residues. Germline V gives CDR1 SGHTA, CDR2 FQGTGA. For the CDR3, the DNA is TGTGCCAGCAGCCACGGGACTGGTGAGACCCAGTACTTC. Amino acid sequence: CASSHGTGETQYF.

This clone was counted once. This chain links TRBV5-6 with TRBJ2-5; 11 bases line up with TRBD2. This CDR3 is 16 amino acids long. Germline V CDR1 and CDR2: SGHDT, YYEEEE. V trimming: 4 bases; J trimming: 5 bases; junction bases outside the gene matches: 10. In DNA, the CDR3 is TGTGCCAGCAGCACCCGGACTAGCGGGTTGCGGGAGACCCAGTACTTC. It specifies CASSTRTSGLRETQYF.

The V call is TRBV27, the J call TRBJ2-5, with D possibly being TRBD2 (6 bases). Trimming removed 2 bases from V and 5 bases from J, with 18 bases in between. This CDR3 has 16 amino acids. CDR1 is MNHEY and CDR2 is SMNVEV in the germline V gene (reference sequence). Here the CDR3 reads CASSLQAGKGRETQYF. The CDR3 nucleotides read TGTGCCAGCAGTTTACAGGCAGGCAAAGGGAGGGAGACCCAGTACTTC.

The CDR3 nucleotides are TGCAGTGGATGGGGGGACTATGGCTACACCTTC. Residues: CSGWGDYGYTF. The chain couples TRBV20-1 to TRBJ1-2; D might be TRBD1 (5 bases). From germline, CDR1 is DFQATT and CDR2 SNEGSKA (reference sequence). This CDR3 contains 11 residues. Trimming cost V 7 bases and J 3 bases, with 9 bases left between them.

V and J are TRBV6-5 and TRBJ2-2; D is undetermined. This CDR3 contains 13 residues. Germline values: CDR1 MNHEY, CDR2 SVGAGI. Trimming removed 6 bases from V and 3 bases from J, with 8 bases in between. As DNA, the CDR3 is TGTGCCAGCAGCCTTCGGGACACCGGGGAGCTGTTTTTT. Translating gives CASSLRDTGELFF.

The CDR3, as DNA: TGTGCCAGCAGCTTAACGGGGATAGGGGTCACTGAAGCTTTCTTT. As protein: CASSLTGIGVTEAFF. The V gene is TRBV7-3, the J gene TRBJ1-1; a possible D gene is TRBD1 (5 bases). This CDR3 contains 15 residues. Germline CDR1 is SGHTA and CDR2 is FQGTGA. Trimming stripped 0 bases from V and 4 bases from J, with 12 bases between.

The chain carries TRBV5-1 and TRBJ2-7, with D perhaps matching TRBD1 (5 bases). Trimming pared 5 bases from V and 2 bases from J, leaving 11 bases between. The V gene's germline CDR1 is SGHRS and CDR2 YFSETQ. The length of the CDR3 is 13 residues. In nucleotides, the CDR3 is TGCGCCAGCAGTAACCAGGGCACCTACGAGCAGTACTTC. Amino acids: CASSNQGTYEQYF. Supplemented by reference TRBV5-1 and TRBJ2-7, the full variable domain reads KAGVTQTPRYLIKTRGQQVTLSCSPISGHRSVSWYQQTPGQGLQFLFEYFSETQRNKGNFPGRFSGRQFSNSRSEMNVSTLELGDSALYLCASSNQGTYEQYFGPGTRLTVT.

CDR3 in amino acids: CASSMIGEQPQHF. The CDR3 DNA is TGTGCCAGTAGTATGATAGGAGAACAGCCCCAGCATTTT. The gene calls are TRBV19 and TRBJ1-5; D uncertain. Per the germline V gene, CDR1 is LNHDA and CDR2 is SQIVND (reference sequence). V dropped 3 bases and J dropped 7 bases, with 10 bases sitting between them. This CDR3 region has 13 residues.

Here the CDR3 reads CASSPRGGYEQYF. CDR3 nucleotide sequence: TGTGCCAGCAGCCCCCGCGGGGGCTACGAGCAGTACTTC. The V and J genes are TRBV7-9 and TRBJ2-7; 7 bases match TRBD2. The germline V gene has CDR1 SEHNR and CDR2 FQNEAQ (reference sequence). V trimming: 5 bases; J trimming: 3 bases; junction bases outside the gene matches: 4. CDR3 size: 13 residues.

The chain links TRBV7-2 to TRBJ2-1; possible D gene TRBD2, 6 bases. The germline CDR1 and CDR2 sequences are SGHTA and FQGNSA. The CDR3 loop spans 15 amino acids. V was cut by 1 base and J by 4 bases, with 11 bases left in between. CDR3 coding DNA: TGTGCCAGCAGCTTAGTAGCGGAGCCTTACAATGAGCAGTTCTTC. As protein: CASSLVAEPYNEQFF.

The chain is built from TRBV18 and TRBJ2-1; 9 nucleotides align to TRBD2. This CDR3 contains 18 residues. Trimming cost V 2 bases and J 7 bases; bases outside gene matches: 15. In germline, CDR1 is KGHSH, CDR2 LQKENI. The CDR3 nucleotides are TGTGCCAGCTCACCAAAGCGGGGGGCCGTCCTGGGGCAGAATGAGCAGTTCTTC. The encoded protein is CASSPKRGAVLGQNEQFF. Full variable domain (missing parts from reference TRBV18 and TRBJ2-1): NAGVMQNPRHLVRRRGQEARLRCSPMKGHSHVYWYRQLPEEGLKFMVYLQKENIIDESGMPKERFSAEFPKEGPSILRIQQVVRGDSAAYFCASSPKRGAVLGQNEQFFGPGTRLTVL.

The CDR3 here is CASSPPSGYGYTF. In DNA form, the CDR3 reads TGTGCCAGCAGCCCCCCTTCGGGCTATGGCTACACCTTC. The chain recombines TRBV6-5 with TRBJ1-2; D not certain. V was shortened by 6 bases and J by 4 bases, with 12 bases between the two germline ends. The CDR3 totals 13 residues. Germline V gene data show CDR1 as MNHEY and CDR2 as SVGAGI.

The gene calls are TRBV5-6 and TRBJ1-6; no clear D gene. V was trimmed by 1 base and J by 6 bases, leaving 11 bases between them. CDR1 SGHDT and CDR2 YYEEEE come from the germline V gene. The CDR3 extends over 15 amino acids. This CDR3 is CASSLRDGFNSPLHF. The CDR3, as DNA: TGTGCCAGCAGCTTGCGCGACGGATTTAATTCACCCCTCCACTTT.

V gene TRBV5-5 combines with J gene TRBJ2-7; possibly TRBD2 for D (6 bases). The CDR3 contains 15 residues. The V end lost 4 bases, the J end lost 0 bases, and 14 bases lay between the germline ends. The germline CDR1 and CDR2 sequences are SGHKS and YYEKEE (reference sequence). The CDR3 spells CASSGGTVSSYEQYV. CDR3 in DNA: TGTGCCAGCAGCGGCGGGACGGTCAGCTCCTACGAGCAGTACGTC.

This chain joins TRBV7-9 and TRBJ1-5; unclear D gene. The CDR3 runs 15 residues. Germline V CDR1 and CDR2: SEHNR, FQNEAQ (reference sequence). V was pared by 5 bases and J by 0 bases, with 11 bases between. CDR3 in DNA: TGTGCCAGCAGCCCCGCCGGCAATAGCAATCAGCCCCAGCATTTT. Its translation: CASSPAGNSNQPQHF.

CDR3 sequence: CASSPSGGAGELFF. The CDR3 region has the DNA TGCGCCAGCAGCCCGAGCGGGGGGGCCGGGGAGCTGTTTTTT. This chain connects TRBV5-1 to TRBJ2-2; TRBD2 aligns across 10 bases. Germline CDR1 and CDR2: SGHRS and YFSETQ. There are 14 residues in the CDR3. J lost 6 bases, V lost 4 bases, and 3 bases had no gene match.

This chain links TRBV4-2 with TRBJ1-1; D gene uncertain. V was pared by 0 bases and J by 5 bases, with 7 bases between. Germline values: CDR1 LGHNA, CDR2 YNFKEQ. This CDR3 spans 13 amino acids. This CDR3 reads CASSQDLRTEAFF. The CDR3 DNA follows: TGTGCCAGCAGCCAAGACCTTCGGACTGAAGCTTTCTTT.

The rearrangement joins TRBV5-1 to TRBJ2-2, with D perhaps matching TRBD1 or TRBD2 (5 bases each). The germline V and J ends were trimmed by 4 bases and 2 bases, with 12 bases remaining between them. This CDR3 has 15 amino acids. Germline assignment: CDR1 SGHRS and CDR2 YFSETQ. CDR3 DNA sequence: TGCGCCAGCAGCGCCCGGGACGGTAACACCGGGGAGCTGTTTTTT. Protein sequence: CASSARDGNTGELFF. The full variable domain, its missing parts supplied by reference TRBV5-1 and TRBJ2-2, is KAGVTQTPRYLIKTRGQQVTLSCSPISGHRSVSWYQQTPGQGLQFLFEYFSETQRNKGNFPGRFSGRQFSNSRSEMNVSTLELGDSALYLCASSARDGNTGELFFGEGSRLTVL.

The chain joins TRBV5-1 to TRBJ1-1; D gene unclear. The CDR3 loop spans 13 amino acids. The germline gives CDR1 SGHRS, CDR2 YFSETQ. V shed 0 bases and J shed 3 bases, with 6 bases lying between them. As DNA, the CDR3 is TGCGCCAGCAGCTTGGCCACGGACACTGAAGCTTTCTTT. Amino acids: CASSLATDTEAFF.

The chain is built from TRBV7-2 and TRBJ2-5, with 7 bases lining up with TRBD1. Looked up from germline, CDR1 is SGHTA and CDR2 is FQGNSA. After removal of 5 bases from V and 4 bases from J, the junction contained 10 bases not matched to a gene. This CDR3 is built from 15 residues. As DNA, the CDR3 is TGTGCCAGCAGCCGTCGACAGGGAACGGGAGAGACCCAGTACTTC. Its translation: CASSRRQGTGETQYF.

J is TRBJ1-5 and V is TRBV4-1; D not resolved. V was trimmed by 0 bases and J by 7 bases, leaving 13 bases between them. Looked up from germline, CDR1 is MGHRA and CDR2 is YSYEKL. The CDR3 sequence is 15 residues long. The DNA for the CDR3 is TGCGCCAGCAGCCAAGATCTACGGGGTCCACAGCCCCAGCATTTT. Its translation: CASSQDLRGPQPQHF.

The rearrangement joins TRBV29-1 to TRBJ1-2; 9 nucleotides match TRBD1. The CDR3 runs to 12 residues. Trimming cost V 6 bases and J 4 bases; bases outside gene matches: 3. Germline CDR1 SQVTM, CDR2 ANQGSEA. CDR3 in DNA: TGCAGCGTAGACAGGGGGGGCTATGGCTACACCTTC. Residues: CSVDRGGYGYTF. Full variable domain (rest looked up from reference TRBV29-1 and TRBJ1-2): SAVISQKPSRDICQRGTSLTIQCQVDSQVTMMFWYRQQPGQSLTLIATANQGSEATYESGFVIDKFPISRPNLTFSTLTVSNMSPEDSSIYLCSVDRGGYGYTFGSGTRLTVV.

The CDR3 sequence is CASNFRGGRHNEQFF. CDR3 bases: TGTGCCAGCAACTTCCGGGGGGGCCGGCACAATGAGCAGTTCTTC. V is TRBV27 and J is TRBJ2-1, with 8 positions matching TRBD2. Looked up from germline, CDR1 is MNHEY and CDR2 is SMNVEV (reference sequence). The CDR3 is 15 amino acids. Trimming took 7 bases from V and 5 from J; bases not matched to a gene: 10.